These 25 T cell receptor beta chains came from one sample sequenced in a study of blood T cell repertoires in COVID-19. Sequencing used immunoSEQ multiplex PCR; TCRdb keeps in-frame clones, though not all of them. Of 180,000 or so clones in the sample, around 86% were seen once. The specimen was peripheral blood. These receptors were taken from a man between 65 and 79 years old with acute or convalescent COVID-19.

The CDR3 nucleotides read TGTGCCAGCAGCTTAGGTGGGCGAGTGAACACTGAAGCTTTCTTT. Protein product: CASSLGGRVNTEAFF. The J gene is TRBJ1-1, the V gene TRBV11-3; the D is unclear. Trimming removed 1 base at V and 0 bases at J, with 9 bases between. The CDR3 spans 15 residues. Germline CDR1 is SGHNT and CDR2 is YENEEA.

CDR3 nucleotides: TGTGCCATCACCCCGGGAGGGGGGTACGAGCAGTACTTC. This sequence encodes CAITPGGGYEQYF. J is TRBJ2-7 and V is TRBV10-3, with TRBD2 matching over 8 bases. Trimming at V came to 7 bases and at J to 4 bases, leaving 6 bases not matched to a gene. Germline CDR1 ENHRY, CDR2 SYGVKD. The length of the CDR3 is 13 residues.

Worth noting for this clone: Other DNA sequences in the same sample also yield this CDR3. The V and J genes are TRBV5-1 and TRBJ1-1; D unresolved. V lost 0 bases, J lost 4 bases, and 7 bases lay in between. This CDR3 has 13 amino acids. Germline assignment: CDR1 SGHRS and CDR2 YFSETQ. This chain's CDR3 is CASSLGGGTEAFF. DNA for the CDR3: TGCGCCAGCAGCTTGGGGGGAGGCACTGAAGCTTTCTTT.

V is TRBV10-3 and J is TRBJ1-1; a possible D gene is TRBD1 (5 bases). This CDR3 is 16 amino acids long. The germline CDR1 and CDR2 sequences are ENHRY and SYGVKD. The V and J ends lost 0 bases and 4 bases respectively, with 15 bases between them. The CDR3 nucleotides are TGTGCCATCAGTGAGTCGACTCGGGGGTCGGGCACTGAAGCTTTCTTT. Its protein product is CAISESTRGSGTEAFF.

This chain uses TRBV10-1 with TRBJ2-1; TRBD1 matches at 9 bases. Germline values: CDR1 WNHNN, CDR2 SYGVQD (reference sequence). This CDR3 is built from 15 residues. With 0 bases clipped from V and 10 bases from J, the junction kept 7 bases outside the gene matches. CDR3 in amino acids: CASSESRDRAGEQFF. The CDR3 DNA is TGCGCCAGCAGTGAGTCCCGGGACAGGGCAGGGGAGCAGTTCTTC.

The chain combines TRBV18 with TRBJ2-1, with D perhaps matching TRBD2 (6 bases). CDR3 length: 15 amino acids. V was cut by 3 bases and J by 4 bases, with 13 bases left in between. Per germline, CDR1 KGHSH and CDR2 LQKENI. CDR3 in DNA: TGTGCCAGCTCACCCTATCCACGGGGGTACAATGAGCAGTTCTTC. This sequence encodes CASSPYPRGYNEQFF.

The V and J genes are TRBV6-5 and TRBJ2-5; 7 nucleotides match TRBD2. Germline-derived CDR1 and CDR2 are MNHEY and SVGAGI. The V gene end was trimmed by 2 bases and the J gene end by 7 bases; junction bases not matched to a gene: 1. The CDR3 is 12 amino acids. This CDR3 is CASSYREGTQYF. The CDR3 DNA sequence: TGTGCCAGCAGTTACAGGGAGGGGACCCAGTACTTC.

The chain is built from TRBV5-4 and TRBJ1-6; no definite D call. Germline V gene lookup returns CDR1 SGHNT and CDR2 YYREEE (reference sequence). The CDR3 consists of 15 residues. V lost 5 bases and J 0 bases, leaving 9 bases between the germline ends. The CDR3 is CASSSGGSYNSPLHF. In nucleotides, the CDR3 is TGTGCCAGCAGTAGCGGCGGCTCCTATAATTCACCCCTCCACTTT. The full variable domain, rest sourced from reference TRBV5-4 and TRBJ1-6, is ETGVTQSPTHLIKTRGQQVTLRCSSQSGHNTVSWYQQALGQGPQFIFQYYREEENGRGNFPPRFSGLQFPNYSSELNVNALELDDSALYLCASSSGGSYNSPLHFGNGTRLTVT.

The chain employs TRBV5-1 and TRBJ1-5; D is perhaps TRBD1 (6 bases). CDR1 and CDR2 from the germline V gene are SGHRS and YFSETQ. The CDR3 has 14 residues. The germline V and J ends were trimmed by 0 bases and 4 bases, with 8 bases remaining between them. The CDR3 protein is CASSLGQENQPQHF. CDR3 nucleotides: TGCGCCAGCAGCTTGGGACAGGAAAATCAGCCCCAGCATTTT. Supplemented by reference TRBV5-1 and TRBJ1-5, the full variable domain reads KAGVTQTPRYLIKTRGQQVTLSCSPISGHRSVSWYQQTPGQGLQFLFEYFSETQRNKGNFPGRFSGRQFSNSRSEMNVSTLELGDSALYLCASSLGQENQPQHFGDGTRLSIL.

This chain links TRBV9 with TRBJ1-2, with D tentatively TRBD1 (5 bases). Trimming stripped 5 bases from V and 5 bases from J, with 19 bases between. CDR1 is SGDLS and CDR2 is YYNGEE in the germline V gene. The CDR3 has 15 amino acids. The CDR3 loop reads CASSSHLQGIYGYTF. The CDR3 DNA reads as TGTGCCAGCAGTTCACACCTTCAGGGAATTTATGGCTACACCTTC. The entire variable domain, with the rest obtained from reference TRBV9 and TRBJ1-2, is as follows: DSGVTQTPKHLITATGQRVTLRCSPRSGDLSVYWYQQSLDQGLQFLIQYYNGEERAKGNILERFSAQQFPDLHSELNLSSLELGDSALYFCASSSHLQGIYGYTFGSGTRLTVV.

The chain links TRBV18 to TRBJ2-1; 7 bases fit TRBD1. CDR1 is KGHSH and CDR2 is LQKENI in the germline V gene. The CDR3 is 14 amino acids. With V trimmed by 2 bases and J by 4 bases, 2 bases remained unmatched. CDR3 DNA: TGTGCCAGCTCACCAAGACAGGGATACAATGAGCAGTTCTTC. Translating it yields CASSPRQGYNEQFF.

The rearrangement joins TRBV18 to TRBJ1-6, with 7 positions matching TRBD1. Germline V gene lookup returns CDR1 KGHSH and CDR2 LQKENI. Unmatched junction bases numbered 1, after V lost 6 bases and J lost 5 bases. This CDR3 contains 13 residues. This CDR3 reads CASSTGDNSPLHF. As DNA, the CDR3 is TGTGCCAGCTCTACAGGGGATAATTCACCCCTCCACTTT.

V usage is TRBV6-5 and J usage is TRBJ1-4; D remains unclear. Germline V gives CDR1 MNHEY, CDR2 SVGAGI. Trimming removed 8 bases at V and 6 bases at J, with 16 bases between. The CDR3 runs 14 residues. The CDR3 is CASQEVLRHEKLFF. The CDR3 DNA follows: TGTGCCAGCCAGGAAGTCCTGAGACATGAAAAACTGTTTTTT.

The V gene is TRBV7-2, the J gene TRBJ1-5; 11 bases match TRBD1. CDR1 SGHTA and CDR2 FQGNSA come from the germline V gene. This CDR3 has 17 amino acids. The J segment lost 3 bases and the V segment lost 5 bases, leaving 9 bases of the junction unmatched. CDR3 protein: CASSRNGDRGFNQPQHF. The CDR3 DNA is TGTGCCAGCAGCCGCAACGGGGACAGGGGGTTCAATCAGCCCCAGCATTTT.

The rearrangement joins TRBV2 to TRBJ2-7; TRBD2 agrees at 9 bases. CDR1 is SNHLY and CDR2 is FYNNEI in the germline V gene. CDR3 length: 16 residues. With V trimmed by 7 bases and J by 0 bases, 10 bases remained unmatched. The CDR3 bases are TGTGCCAGCACCGTTATACCGGGACTAGCCTCCTACGAGCAGTACTTC. This encodes CASTVIPGLASYEQYF.

The chain links TRBV3-1 (or the pseudogene TRBV3-2) to TRBJ1-4, with a tentative D call TRBD1 (5 bases). The germline V gene encodes CDR1 LGHDT and CDR2 YNNKEL (reference sequence). V dropped 0 bases and J dropped 8 bases, with 7 bases sitting between them. CDR3 length: 13 residues. CDR3 protein: CASSQDNREKLFF. The CDR3 region has the DNA TGTGCCAGCAGCCAAGATAACAGGGAAAAACTGTTTTTT.

This clone was picked up a small number of times. This sequence joins TRBV30 and TRBJ2-5, with 8 bases that match TRBD1. The germline CDR1 and CDR2 sequences are GTSNPN and SVGIG (reference sequence). Trimming took 5 bases from V and 4 from J; bases not matched to a gene: 9. The CDR3 covers 14 residues. The CDR3 coding sequence is TGTGCCTGGGCAGGGGGCCCCAGGGGAGAGACCCAGTACTTC. It yields the protein CAWAGGPRGETQYF.

This chain uses TRBV19 with TRBJ1-5; the D is unclear. The CDR3 is made up of 13 amino acids. Trimming shortened V by 7 bases and J by 3 bases, and 10 bases separated the two germline ends. The germline gives CDR1 LNHDA, CDR2 SQIVND (reference sequence). As DNA, the CDR3 is TGTGCCAGTAAACGGTCGCTCAATCAGCCCCAGCATTTT. Amino acids: CASKRSLNQPQHF. The full variable domain, in which reference TRBV19 and TRBJ1-5 provide the parts outside the CDR3, is DGGITQSPKYLFRKEGQNVTLSCEQNLNHDAMYWYRQDPGQGLRLIYYSQIVNDFQKGDIAEGYSVSREKKESFPLTVTSAQKNPTAFYLCASKRSLNQPQHFGDGTRLSIL.

This clone turned up a few times. The CDR3 here is CASSQSTGPHGYTF. The CDR3 DNA reads as TGTGCCAGCAGCCAATCGACAGGGCCCCATGGCTACACCTTC. This sequence joins TRBV4-2 and TRBJ1-2, with 7 bases matching TRBD1. J was trimmed by 6 bases and V by 2 bases; bases with no gene match: 6. The CDR3 spans 14 residues. CDR1 LGHNA and CDR2 YNFKEQ come from the germline V gene.

This chain links TRBV5-4 with TRBJ2-1, with D hard to call. Germline CDR1 and CDR2: SGHNT and YYREEE (reference sequence). The CDR3 sequence is 16 residues long. V was pared by 4 bases and J by 0 bases, with 14 bases between. The CDR3 coding sequence is TGTGCCAGCAGCGACCAGCGTCGAAGCTCCTACAATGAGCAGTTCTTC. Amino acids: CASSDQRRSSYNEQFF.

V and J are TRBV5-1 and TRBJ1-1; maybe TRBD1 (5 bases). Trimming stripped 4 bases from V and 0 bases from J, with 16 bases between. There are 16 residues in the CDR3. Germline V gene lookup returns CDR1 SGHRS and CDR2 YFSETQ. CDR3 nucleotides: TGCGCCAGCAGCGCCTCGACTGGGGGGATGAACACTGAAGCTTTCTTT. Translating it yields CASSASTGGMNTEAFF.

The gene calls are TRBV10-3 and TRBJ1-4; D gene uncertain. Trimming cost V 2 bases and J 6 bases, with 7 bases left between them. There are 13 residues in the CDR3. Germline V gene sequence: CDR1 ENHRY, CDR2 SYGVKD. The CDR3 DNA sequence: TGTGCCATCAGTGAGCGGGGTGATGAAAAACTGTTTTTT. This translates into CAISERGDEKLFF.

The V call is TRBV7-9, the J call TRBJ2-5, with TRBD2 matching over 16 bases. CDR3 length: 16 residues. J was trimmed by 2 bases and V by 5 bases; bases with no gene match: 2. Per germline, CDR1 SEHNR and CDR2 FQNEAQ (reference sequence). The CDR3 protein is CASSAGLAGGQETQYF. The CDR3 DNA sequence: TGTGCCAGCAGCGCGGGACTAGCGGGAGGGCAAGAGACCCAGTACTTC.

This clone was recorded a few times. The chain joins TRBV5-1 to TRBJ1-2; TRBD1 matches at 8 bases. Germline trimming cut 7 bases from V and 0 bases from J; bases unmatched to any gene: 5. CDR1 is SGHRS and CDR2 is YFSETQ in the germline V gene. The CDR3 sequence is 14 residues long. The CDR3 reads CASGTDRANYGYTF. In DNA form, the CDR3 reads TGCGCCAGCGGTACGGACAGGGCTAACTATGGCTACACCTTC.

The genes are TRBV6-4 and TRBJ1-2, with D unclear. Per the germline V gene, CDR1 is MRHNA and CDR2 is SNTAGT. The CDR3 sequence is 11 residues long. V shed 2 bases and J shed 7 bases, with 5 bases lying between them. As DNA, the CDR3 is TGTGCCAGCAGTGACCATGTTGGCTACACCTTC. Its protein product is CASSDHVGYTF.